This T cell receptor beta chain was captured by sequencing in a study of post-analysis software for immune sequencing data. Carried by the TCR beta cDNA libraries were unique molecular identifiers. In TCRdb, the PCR reads were re-called with MiXCR into one record per CDR3 protein. The sample includes 800,000 to 950,000 distinct CDR3 sequences, roughly half of them seen just once. Study outcomes and limitations: Controls significantly exceeded multiple sclerosis patients in normalized Chao1 diversity.

About this clonotype: Its antigen remains unknown.

The sample was blood. The TCR sequence derives from a girl aged 10-17 years with multiple sclerosis.

The CDR3, as DNA: TGCGCCAGCAGCCAAGAGCGGGGTGGAAACTATGGCTACACCTTC. Its protein is CASSQERGGNYGYTF. This chain joins TRBV4-1 and TRBJ1-2; no clear D. This CDR3 contains 15 residues. CDR1 is MGHRA, CDR2 YSYEKL, per germline. Trimming removed 0 bases from V and 2 bases from J, with 10 bases in between.